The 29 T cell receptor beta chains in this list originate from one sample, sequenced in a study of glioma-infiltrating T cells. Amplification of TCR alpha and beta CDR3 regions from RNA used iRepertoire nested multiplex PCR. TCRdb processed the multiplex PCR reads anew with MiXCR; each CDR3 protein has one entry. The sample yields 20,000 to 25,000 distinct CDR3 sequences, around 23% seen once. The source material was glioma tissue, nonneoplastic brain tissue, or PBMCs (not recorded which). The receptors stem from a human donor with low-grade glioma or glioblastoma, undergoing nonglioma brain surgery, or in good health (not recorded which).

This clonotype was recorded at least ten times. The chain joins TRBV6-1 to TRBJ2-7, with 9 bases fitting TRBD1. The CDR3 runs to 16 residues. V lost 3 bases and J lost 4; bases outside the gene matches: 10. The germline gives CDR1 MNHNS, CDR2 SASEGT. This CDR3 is CASSERGGTGFYEQYF. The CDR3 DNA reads TGTGCCAGCAGTGAGCGAGGAGGGACAGGGTTTTACGAGCAGTACTTC.

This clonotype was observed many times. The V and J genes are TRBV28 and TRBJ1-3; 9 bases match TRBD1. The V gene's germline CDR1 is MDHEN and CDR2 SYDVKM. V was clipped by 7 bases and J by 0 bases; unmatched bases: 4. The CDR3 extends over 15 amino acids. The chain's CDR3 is CASITGGSSGNTIYF. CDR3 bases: TGTGCCAGCATTACAGGGGGCTCCTCTGGAAACACCATATATTTT.

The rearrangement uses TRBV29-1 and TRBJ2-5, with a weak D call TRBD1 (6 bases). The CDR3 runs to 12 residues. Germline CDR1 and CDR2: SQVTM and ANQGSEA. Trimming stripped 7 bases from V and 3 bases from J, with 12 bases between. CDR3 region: CSGRTAEETQYF. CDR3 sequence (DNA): TGCAGCGGACGGACAGCAGAAGAGACCCAGTACTTC.

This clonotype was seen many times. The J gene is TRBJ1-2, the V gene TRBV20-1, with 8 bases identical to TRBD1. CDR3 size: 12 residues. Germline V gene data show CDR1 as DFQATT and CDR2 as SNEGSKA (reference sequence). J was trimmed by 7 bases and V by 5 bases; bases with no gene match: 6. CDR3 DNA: TGCAGTGCTCCCGACAGGGGCGGTGGCTACACCTTC. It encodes CSAPDRGGGYTF.

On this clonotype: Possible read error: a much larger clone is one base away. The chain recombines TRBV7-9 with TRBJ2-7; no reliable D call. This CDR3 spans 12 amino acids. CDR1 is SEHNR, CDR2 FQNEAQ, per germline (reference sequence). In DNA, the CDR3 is TGTGCCAGCAGCTTGACTTTTTACGAGCGGTACTTC. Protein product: CASSLTFYERYF.

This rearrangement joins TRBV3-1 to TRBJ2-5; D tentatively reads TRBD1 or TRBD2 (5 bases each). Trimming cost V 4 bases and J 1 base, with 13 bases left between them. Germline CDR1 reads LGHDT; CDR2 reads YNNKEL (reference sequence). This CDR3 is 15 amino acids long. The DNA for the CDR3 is TGTGCCAGCAGCCCCGGTGAGGGGAGCCAAGAGACCCAGTACTTC. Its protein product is CASSPGEGSQETQYF.

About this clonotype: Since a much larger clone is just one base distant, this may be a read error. CDR3 sequence: CAIGDSGVGTDTQYF. The DNA of the CDR3 is TGTGCCATCGGAGACTCAGGGGTCGGCACAGATACGCAGTATTTT. The V call is TRBV24-1, the J call TRBJ2-3; D possibly corresponds to TRBD1 (6 bases). With 11 bases removed from V and 1 base from J, the gap between germline ends came to 18 bases. The CDR3 contains 15 residues. CDR1 is KGHDR and CDR2 is SFDVKD in the germline V gene.

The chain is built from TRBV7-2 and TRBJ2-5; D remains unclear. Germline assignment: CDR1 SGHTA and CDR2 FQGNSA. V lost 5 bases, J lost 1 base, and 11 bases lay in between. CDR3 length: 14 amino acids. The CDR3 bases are TGTGCCAGCAGCCCCGACACGTCCCAAGAGACCCAGTACTTC. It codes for CASSPDTSQETQYF.

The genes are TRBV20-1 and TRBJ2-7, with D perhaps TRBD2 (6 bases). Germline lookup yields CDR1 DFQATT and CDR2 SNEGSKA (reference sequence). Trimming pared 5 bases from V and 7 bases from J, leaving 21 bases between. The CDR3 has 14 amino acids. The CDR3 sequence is CSAPTEIWGGEQYF. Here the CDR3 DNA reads TGCAGTGCTCCAACGGAGATCTGGGGAGGTGAGCAGTACTTC.

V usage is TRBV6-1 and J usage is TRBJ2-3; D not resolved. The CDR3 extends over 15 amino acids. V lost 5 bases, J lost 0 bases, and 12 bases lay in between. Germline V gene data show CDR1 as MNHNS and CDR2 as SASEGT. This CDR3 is CASSRAALSTDTQYF. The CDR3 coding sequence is TGTGCCAGCAGTCGGGCAGCTCTAAGCACAGATACGCAGTATTTT.

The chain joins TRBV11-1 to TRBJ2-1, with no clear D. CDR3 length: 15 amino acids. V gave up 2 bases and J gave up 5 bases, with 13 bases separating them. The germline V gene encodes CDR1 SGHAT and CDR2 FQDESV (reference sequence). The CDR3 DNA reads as TGTGCCAGCAGCTTATCTGGATCCCAAAACAATGAGCAGTTCTTC. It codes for CASSLSGSQNNEQFF. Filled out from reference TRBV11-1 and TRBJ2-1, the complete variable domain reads EAEVAQSPRYKITEKSQAVAFWCDPISGHATLYWYRQILGQGPELLVQFQDESVVDDSQLPKDRFSAERLKGVDSTLKIQPAELGDSAMYLCASSLSGSQNNEQFFGPGTRLTVL.

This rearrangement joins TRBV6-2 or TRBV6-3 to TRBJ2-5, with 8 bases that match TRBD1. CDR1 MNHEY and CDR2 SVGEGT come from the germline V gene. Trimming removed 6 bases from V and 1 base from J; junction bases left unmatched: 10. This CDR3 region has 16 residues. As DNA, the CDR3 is TGTGCCAGCAGGAGAGGGGGACAGGCGTTCCAAGAGACCCAGTACTTC. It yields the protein CASRRGGQAFQETQYF.

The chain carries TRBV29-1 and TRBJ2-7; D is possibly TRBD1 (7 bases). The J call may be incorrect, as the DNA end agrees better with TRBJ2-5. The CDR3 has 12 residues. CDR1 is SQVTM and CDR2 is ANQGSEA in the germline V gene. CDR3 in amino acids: CSVEGQQETQYF. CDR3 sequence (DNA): TGCAGCGTGGAGGGACAGCAAGAGACCCAGTACTTC.

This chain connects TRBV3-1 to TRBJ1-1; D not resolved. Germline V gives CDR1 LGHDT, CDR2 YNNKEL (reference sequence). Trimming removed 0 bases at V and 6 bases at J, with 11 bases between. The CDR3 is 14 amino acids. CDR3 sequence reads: CASSQDLGGAEAFF. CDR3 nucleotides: TGTGCCAGCAGCCAAGATCTGGGTGGGGCTGAAGCTTTCTTT.

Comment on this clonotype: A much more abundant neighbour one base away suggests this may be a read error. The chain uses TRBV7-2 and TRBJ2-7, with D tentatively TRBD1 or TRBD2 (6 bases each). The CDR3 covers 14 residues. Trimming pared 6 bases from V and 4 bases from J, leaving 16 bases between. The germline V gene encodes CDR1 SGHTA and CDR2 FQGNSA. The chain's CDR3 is CASSRKGGPYEQYF. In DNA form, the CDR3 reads TGTGCCAGCAGTCGAAAGGGGGGACCTTACGAGCAGTACTTC.

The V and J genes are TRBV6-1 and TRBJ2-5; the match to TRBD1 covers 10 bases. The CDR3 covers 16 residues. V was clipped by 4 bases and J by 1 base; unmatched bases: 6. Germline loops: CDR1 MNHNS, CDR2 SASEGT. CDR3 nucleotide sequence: TGTGCCAGCAGTGCCCCGGGACAGGGGTTCCAAGAGACCCAGTACTTC. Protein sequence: CASSAPGQGFQETQYF.

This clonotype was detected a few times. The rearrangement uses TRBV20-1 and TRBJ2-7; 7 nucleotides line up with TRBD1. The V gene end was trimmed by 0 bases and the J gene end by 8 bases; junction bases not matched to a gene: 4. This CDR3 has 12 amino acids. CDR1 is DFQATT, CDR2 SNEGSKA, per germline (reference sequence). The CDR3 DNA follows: TGCAGTGCTAGAGATTTAAGGGGGCAGCAGTACTTC. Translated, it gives CSARDLRGQQYF.

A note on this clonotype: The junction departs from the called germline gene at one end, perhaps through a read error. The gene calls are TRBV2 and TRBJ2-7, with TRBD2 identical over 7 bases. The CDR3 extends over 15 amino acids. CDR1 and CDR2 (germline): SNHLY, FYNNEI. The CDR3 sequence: CASSEESSGSFEQYF. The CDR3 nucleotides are TGTGCCAGCAGTGAAGAATCTAGCGGATCCTTCGAGCAGTACTTC.

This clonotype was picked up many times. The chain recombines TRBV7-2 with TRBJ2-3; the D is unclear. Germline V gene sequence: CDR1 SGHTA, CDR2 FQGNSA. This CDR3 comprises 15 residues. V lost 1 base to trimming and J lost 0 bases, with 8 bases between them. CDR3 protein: CASSLGLTSTDTQYF. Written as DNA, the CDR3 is TGTGCCAGCAGCTTAGGGCTGACTAGCACAGATACGCAGTATTTT.

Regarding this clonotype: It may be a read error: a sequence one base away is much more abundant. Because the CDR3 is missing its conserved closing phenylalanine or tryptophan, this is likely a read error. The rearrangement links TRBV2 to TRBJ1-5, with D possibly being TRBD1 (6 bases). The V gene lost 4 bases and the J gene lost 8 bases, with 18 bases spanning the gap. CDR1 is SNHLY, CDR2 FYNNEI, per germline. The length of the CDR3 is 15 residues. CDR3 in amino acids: CASSVEQGESEPQHL. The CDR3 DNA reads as TGTGCCAGCAGTGTGGAACAGGGTGAGAGTGAGCCCCAGCATCTT.

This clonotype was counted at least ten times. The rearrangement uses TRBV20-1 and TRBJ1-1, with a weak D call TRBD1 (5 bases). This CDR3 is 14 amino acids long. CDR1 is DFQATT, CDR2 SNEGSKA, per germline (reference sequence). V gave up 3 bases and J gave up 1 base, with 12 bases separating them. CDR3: CSARIRGRNTEAFF. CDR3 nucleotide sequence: TGCAGTGCTAGGATCCGGGGCAGGAACACTGAAGCTTTCTTT.

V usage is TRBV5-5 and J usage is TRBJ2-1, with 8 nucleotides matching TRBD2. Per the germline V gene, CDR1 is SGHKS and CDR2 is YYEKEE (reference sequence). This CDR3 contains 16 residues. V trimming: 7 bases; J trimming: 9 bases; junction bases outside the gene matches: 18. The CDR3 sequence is CASVRGIAGSFGEQFF. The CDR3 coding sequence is TGTGCCAGCGTACGGGGAATAGCGGGGTCTTTTGGTGAGCAGTTCTTC.

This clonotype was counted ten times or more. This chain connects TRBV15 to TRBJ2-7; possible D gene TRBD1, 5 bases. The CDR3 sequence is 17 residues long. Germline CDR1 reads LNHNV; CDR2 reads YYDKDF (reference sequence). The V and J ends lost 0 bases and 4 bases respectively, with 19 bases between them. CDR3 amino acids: CATSRDVGEKPFYEQYF. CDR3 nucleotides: TGTGCCACCAGCAGAGATGTAGGGGAAAAGCCGTTTTACGAGCAGTACTTC.

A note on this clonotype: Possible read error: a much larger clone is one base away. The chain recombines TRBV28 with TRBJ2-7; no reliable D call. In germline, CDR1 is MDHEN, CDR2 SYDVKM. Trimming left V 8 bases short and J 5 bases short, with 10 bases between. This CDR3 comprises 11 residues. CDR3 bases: TGTGCCAGCTCGCATTCCCACGAGCAGTACTTC. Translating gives CASSHSHEQYF. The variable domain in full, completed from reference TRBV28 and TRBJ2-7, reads DVKVTQSSRYLVKRTGEKVFLECVQDMDHENMFWYRQDPGLGLRLIYFSYDVKMKEKGDIPEGYSVSREKKERFSLILESASTNQTSMYLCASSHSHEQYFGPGTRLTVT.

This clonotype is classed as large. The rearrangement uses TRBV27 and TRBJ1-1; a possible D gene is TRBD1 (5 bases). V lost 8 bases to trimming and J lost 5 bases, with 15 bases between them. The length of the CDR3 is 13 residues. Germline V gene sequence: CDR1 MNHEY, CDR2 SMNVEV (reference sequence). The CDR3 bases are TGTGCCAGCGGAAGGGGTTGGAGGACTGAAGCTTTCTTT. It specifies CASGRGWRTEAFF.

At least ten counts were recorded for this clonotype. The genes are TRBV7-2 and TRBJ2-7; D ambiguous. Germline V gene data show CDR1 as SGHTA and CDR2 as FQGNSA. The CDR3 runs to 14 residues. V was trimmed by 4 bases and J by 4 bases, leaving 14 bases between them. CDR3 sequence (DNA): TGTGCCAGCAGCTCCCAAGGCCGGCAATACGAGCAGTACTTC. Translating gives CASSSQGRQYEQYF.

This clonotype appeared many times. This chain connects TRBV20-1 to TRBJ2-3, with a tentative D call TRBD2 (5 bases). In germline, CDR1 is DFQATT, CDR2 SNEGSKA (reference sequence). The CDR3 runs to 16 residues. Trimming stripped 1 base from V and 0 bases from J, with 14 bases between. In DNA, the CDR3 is TGCAGTGCTAGAGGAAGAGCGGATACTAGCACAGATACGCAGTATTTT. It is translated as CSARGRADTSTDTQYF.

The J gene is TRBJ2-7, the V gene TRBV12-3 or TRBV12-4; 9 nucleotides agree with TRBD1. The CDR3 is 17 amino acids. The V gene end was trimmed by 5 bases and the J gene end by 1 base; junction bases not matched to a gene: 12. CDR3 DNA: TGTGCCAGCAGTCCAAGGGGGACAGGGAGGATTTCCTACGAGCAGTACTTC. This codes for CASSPRGTGRISYEQYF.

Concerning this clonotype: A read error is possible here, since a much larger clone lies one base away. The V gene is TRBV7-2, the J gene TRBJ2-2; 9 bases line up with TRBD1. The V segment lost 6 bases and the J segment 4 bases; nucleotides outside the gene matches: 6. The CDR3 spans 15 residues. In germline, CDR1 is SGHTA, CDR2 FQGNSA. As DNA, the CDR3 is TGTGCCAGCAGACTTCGACAGGGGGTCACCGGGGAGCTGTTTTTT. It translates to CASRLRQGVTGELFF.